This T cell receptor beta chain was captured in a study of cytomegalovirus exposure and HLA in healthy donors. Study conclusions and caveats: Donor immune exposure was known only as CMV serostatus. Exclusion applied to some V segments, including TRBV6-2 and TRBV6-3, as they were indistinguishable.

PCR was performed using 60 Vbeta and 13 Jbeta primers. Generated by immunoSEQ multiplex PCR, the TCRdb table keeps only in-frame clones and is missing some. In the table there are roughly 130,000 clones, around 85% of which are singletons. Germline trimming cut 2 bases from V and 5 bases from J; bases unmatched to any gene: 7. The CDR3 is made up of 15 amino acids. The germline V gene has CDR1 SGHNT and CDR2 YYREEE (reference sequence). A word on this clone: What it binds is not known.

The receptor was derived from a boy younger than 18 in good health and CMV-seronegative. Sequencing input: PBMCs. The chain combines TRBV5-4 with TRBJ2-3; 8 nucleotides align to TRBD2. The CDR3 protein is CASSLRQAGVDTQYF. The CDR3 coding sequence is TGTGCCAGCAGCTTACGGCAAGCGGGGGTAGATACGCAGTATTTT. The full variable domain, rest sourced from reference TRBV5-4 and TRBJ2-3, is ETGVTQSPTHLIKTRGQQVTLRCSSQSGHNTVSWYQQALGQGPQFIFQYYREEENGRGNFPPRFSGLQFPNYSSELNVNALELDDSALYLCASSLRQAGVDTQYFGPGTRLTVL.